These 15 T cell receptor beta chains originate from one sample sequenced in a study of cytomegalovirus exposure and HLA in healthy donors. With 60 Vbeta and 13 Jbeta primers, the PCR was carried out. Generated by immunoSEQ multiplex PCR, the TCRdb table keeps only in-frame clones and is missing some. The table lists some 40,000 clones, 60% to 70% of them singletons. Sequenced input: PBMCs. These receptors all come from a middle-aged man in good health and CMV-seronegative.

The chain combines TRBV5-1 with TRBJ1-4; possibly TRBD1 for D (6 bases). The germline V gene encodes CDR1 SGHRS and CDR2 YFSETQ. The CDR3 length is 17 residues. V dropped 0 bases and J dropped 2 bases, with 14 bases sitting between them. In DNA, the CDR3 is TGCGCCAGCAGCTTGGAGCCGTCGGGGGGCACTAATGAAAAACTGTTTTTT. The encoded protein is CASSLEPSGGTNEKLFF. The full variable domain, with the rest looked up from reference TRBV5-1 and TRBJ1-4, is KAGVTQTPRYLIKTRGQQVTLSCSPISGHRSVSWYQQTPGQGLQFLFEYFSETQRNKGNFPGRFSGRQFSNSRSEMNVSTLELGDSALYLCASSLEPSGGTNEKLFFGSGTQLSVL.

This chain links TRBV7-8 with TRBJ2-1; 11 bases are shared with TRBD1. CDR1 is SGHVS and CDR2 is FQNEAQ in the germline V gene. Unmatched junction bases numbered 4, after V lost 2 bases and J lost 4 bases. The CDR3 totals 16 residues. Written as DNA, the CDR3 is TGTGCCAGCAGCTTAAGCCGGGACAGGGGGTACAATGAGCAGTTCTTC. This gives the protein CASSLSRDRGYNEQFF.

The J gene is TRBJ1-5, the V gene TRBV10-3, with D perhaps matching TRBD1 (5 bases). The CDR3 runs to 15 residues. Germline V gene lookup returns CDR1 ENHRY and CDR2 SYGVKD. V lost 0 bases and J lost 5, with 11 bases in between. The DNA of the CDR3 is TGTGCCATCAGTGAGTCTGGGGCATTTTATCAGCCCCAGCATTTT. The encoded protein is CAISESGAFYQPQHF.

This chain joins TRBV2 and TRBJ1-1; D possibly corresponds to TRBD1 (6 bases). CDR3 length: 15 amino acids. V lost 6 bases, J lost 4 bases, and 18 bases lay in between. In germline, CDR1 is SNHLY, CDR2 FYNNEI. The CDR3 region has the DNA TGTGCCAGCAGACCAATTGGGGGCTCGAGCACTGAAGCTTTCTTT. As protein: CASRPIGGSSTEAFF. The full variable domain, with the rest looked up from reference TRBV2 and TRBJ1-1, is EPEVTQTPSHQVTQMGQEVILRCVPISNHLYFYWYRQILGQKVEFLVSFYNNEISEKSEIFDDQFSVERPDGSNFTLKIRSTKLEDSAMYFCASRPIGGSSTEAFFGQGTRLTVV.

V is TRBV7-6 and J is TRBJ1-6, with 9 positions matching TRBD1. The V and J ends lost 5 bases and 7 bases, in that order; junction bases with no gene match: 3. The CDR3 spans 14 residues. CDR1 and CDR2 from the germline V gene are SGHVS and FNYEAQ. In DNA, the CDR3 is TGTGCCAGCAGCCTTGGGACAGGGAATTCACCCCTCCACTTT. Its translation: CASSLGTGNSPLHF. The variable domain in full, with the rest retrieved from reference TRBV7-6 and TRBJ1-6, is GAGVSQSPRYKVTKRGQDVALRCDPISGHVSLYWYRQALGQGPEFLTYFNYEAQQDKSGLPNDRFSAERPEGSISTLTIQRTEQRDSAMYRCASSLGTGNSPLHFGNGTRLTVT.

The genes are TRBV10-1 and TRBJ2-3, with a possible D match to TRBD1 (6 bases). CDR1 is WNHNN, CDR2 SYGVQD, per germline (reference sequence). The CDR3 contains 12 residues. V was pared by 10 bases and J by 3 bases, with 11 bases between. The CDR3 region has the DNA TGCGCCAACCTAGGACAGACAGATACGCAGTATTTT. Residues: CANLGQTDTQYF.

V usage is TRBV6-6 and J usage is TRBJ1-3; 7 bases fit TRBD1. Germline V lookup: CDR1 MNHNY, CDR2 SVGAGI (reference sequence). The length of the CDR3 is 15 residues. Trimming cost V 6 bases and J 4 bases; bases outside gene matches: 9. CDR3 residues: CASSRQGLSGNTIYF. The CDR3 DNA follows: TGTGCCAGCAGCCGACAGGGTTTGTCAGGAAACACCATATATTTT.

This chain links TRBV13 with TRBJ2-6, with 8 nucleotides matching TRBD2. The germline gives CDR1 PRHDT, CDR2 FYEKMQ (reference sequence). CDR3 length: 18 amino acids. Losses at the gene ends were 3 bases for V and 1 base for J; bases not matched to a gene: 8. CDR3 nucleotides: TGTGCCAGCAGCTTCCTAGCGGGCCTTGTGTCTGGGGCCAACGTCCTGACTTTC. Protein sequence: CASSFLAGLVSGANVLTF.

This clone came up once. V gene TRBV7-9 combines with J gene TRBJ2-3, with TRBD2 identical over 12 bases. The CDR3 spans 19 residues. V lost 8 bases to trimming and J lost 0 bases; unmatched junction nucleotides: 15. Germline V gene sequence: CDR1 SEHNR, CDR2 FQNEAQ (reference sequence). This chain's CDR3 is CASLLMVTSGGTSTDTQYF. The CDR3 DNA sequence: TGTGCCAGCTTACTGATGGTTACTAGCGGGGGGACTAGCACAGATACGCAGTATTTT.

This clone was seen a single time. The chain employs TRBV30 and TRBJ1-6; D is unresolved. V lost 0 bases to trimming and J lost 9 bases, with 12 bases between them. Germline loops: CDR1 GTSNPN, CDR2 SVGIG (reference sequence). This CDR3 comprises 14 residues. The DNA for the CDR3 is TGTGCCTGGAGTGTCCGGGCGGGGAGTTCACCCCTCCACTTT. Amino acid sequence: CAWSVRAGSSPLHF.

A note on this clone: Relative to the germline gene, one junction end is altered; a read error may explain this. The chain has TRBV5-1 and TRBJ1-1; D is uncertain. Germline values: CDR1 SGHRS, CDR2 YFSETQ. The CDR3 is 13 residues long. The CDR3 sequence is CASSLARHTEAFF. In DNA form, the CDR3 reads TGCGCCAGCAGCTTGGCTAGGCACACCGAAGCTTTCTTT.

CDR3 coding DNA: TGCAGCGTTAGGACAGGGGGCTTCAATCAGCCCCAGCATTTT. Protein product: CSVRTGGFNQPQHF. The chain combines TRBV29-1 with TRBJ1-5, with 11 bases lining up with TRBD1. The CDR3 contains 14 residues. CDR1 is SQVTM and CDR2 is ANQGSEA in the germline V gene. J gave up 3 bases and V 5 bases, and 3 bases lay outside the gene matches.

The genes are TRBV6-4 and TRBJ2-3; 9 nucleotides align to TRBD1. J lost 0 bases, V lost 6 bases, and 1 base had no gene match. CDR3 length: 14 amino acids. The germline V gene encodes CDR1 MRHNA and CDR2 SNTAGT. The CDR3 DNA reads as TGTGCCAGCAGACAGGGGGCTAGCACAGATACGCAGTATTTT. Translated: CASRQGASTDTQYF.

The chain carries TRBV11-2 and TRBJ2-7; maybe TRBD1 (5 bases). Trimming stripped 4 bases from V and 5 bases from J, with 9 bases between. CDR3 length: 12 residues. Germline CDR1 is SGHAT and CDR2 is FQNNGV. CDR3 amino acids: CASSSARDEQYF. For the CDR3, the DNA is TGTGCCAGCAGCTCAGCCAGGGACGAGCAGTACTTC.

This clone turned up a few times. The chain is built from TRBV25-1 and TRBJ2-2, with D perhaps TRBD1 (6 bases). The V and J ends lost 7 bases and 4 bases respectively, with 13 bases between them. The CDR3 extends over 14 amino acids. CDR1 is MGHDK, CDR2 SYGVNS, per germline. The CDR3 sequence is CASNPGQITGELFF. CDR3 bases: TGTGCCAGCAACCCGGGACAAATCACCGGGGAGCTGTTTTTT.